The rows below give T cell receptor beta chains drawn from one sample of a study of T-cell reconstitution after alpha-beta-depleted transplantation in children. TCRdb called the PCR reads again in MiXCR, with one record for every CDR3 protein. The sample yields about 72,000 distinct CDR3 sequences, around 6.6% seen once. The sample was PBMCs from the stem cell graft donor, taken from the stem cell graft. The receptors come from a human donor who donated a stem cell graft to a child with acute lymphoblastic leukemia. The CDR3 runs from the conserved cysteine through the conserved F or W. The D gene is left open where the match is weak. Sizes are listed as once, few or many counts, or a class when the clone is expanded.

size	V	D	J	CDR3	DNA
many	TRBV5-1	TRBD2	TRBJ2-1	CASSTTSGGSYNEQFF	TGCGCCAGCAGCACGACTAGCGGGGGGTCCTACAATGAGCAGTTCTTC
few	TRBV9	.	TRBJ2-3	CASSVGGVSTDTQYF	TGTGCCAGCAGCGTAGGTGGGGTGAGCACAGATACGCAGTATTTT
many	TRBV11-2	.	TRBJ1-1	CASSQQQGILNTEAFF	TGTGCCAGCAGCCAACAACAGGGTATCCTGAACACTGAAGCTTTCTTT
many	TRBV29-1	.	TRBJ1-5	CSVIELNGSNQPQHF	TGCAGCGTTATAGAACTTAACGGTTCCAATCAGCCCCAGCATTTT
many	TRBV5-1	.	TRBJ2-7	CASSLGTLSYEQYF	TGCGCCAGCAGCTTGGGGACACTCTCCTACGAGCAGTACTTC
many	TRBV3-1	.	TRBJ1-5	CASSQAGGGFGQPQHF	TGTGCCAGCAGCCAAGCTGGGGGAGGGTTCGGGCAGCCCCAGCATTTT
many	TRBV12-3/TRBV12-4	.	TRBJ2-7	CASSLGLAKSYEQYF	TGTGCCAGCAGTTTAGGCCTAGCGAAGTCCTACGAGCAGTACTTC
many	TRBV6-5	.	TRBJ1-1	CASSYSPDLFTEAFF	TGTGCCAGCAGTTACTCTCCTGATCTCTTCACTGAAGCTTTCTTT
many	TRBV4-3	.	TRBJ1-2	CASSPTYPGTLYGYTF	TGCGCCAGCAGCCCCACCTACCCCGGGACACTCTATGGCTACACCTTC
few	TRBV12-3/TRBV12-4	.	TRBJ2-7	CASGGGTGPYEQYF	TGTGCCAGCGGGGGAGGGACAGGTCCCTACGAGCAGTACTTC